The text below deals with one T cell receptor beta chain. The sample comes from a study of OX40 agonist ivuxolimab in advanced cancers. This CDR3 has 13 amino acids. Deletions cut 3 bases from V and 14 bases from J, with 20 bases between. CDR1 is SQVTM and CDR2 is ANQGSEA in the germline V gene. Using immunoSEQ multiplex PCR, the repertoire was profiled, and TCRdb retains in-frame clones only, with some absent. This table holds around 84,000 clones, 80% to 95% found once. The chain employs TRBV29-1 and TRBJ2-1; D gene unclear. The material sequenced was CD4+ or CD8+ T cells sorted from blood, taken in a trial of the OX40 agonist ivuxolimab. This clonotype was obtained from an adult with an advanced solid tumor such as melanoma, head and neck, liver or kidney cancer. The CDR3 protein is CSVDHQPIKLKFF. CDR3 nucleotide sequence: TGCAGCGTTGACCATCAGCCTATAAAATTAAAGTTCTTC.